This T cell receptor (beta chain) was obtained from a study of Ad26.COV2.S vaccination and SARS-CoV-2 variants. General study results and limits: Once vaccination had occurred, spike-specific CD8+ and CD4+ T cell responses reportedly showed substantial breadth.

On this clone itself: As yet, its antigen is unknown. The sample has other DNA sequences that encode this CDR3 too.

Treatment indicated: around 19 received Ad26.COV2.S at low or high dose, single or two shots; roughly five received placebo; per-sample allocation not given. Collection of the samples took place on day 63 after the first injection of vaccine or placebo. Some clones are missing from TCRdb's copy, which holds only in-frame ones; the method was immunoSEQ multiplex PCR. The sample lists roughly 680,000 clones; 89% were seen once. The CDR3 length is 13 residues. CDR1 is GTSNPN, CDR2 SVGIG, per germline (reference sequence). V lost 0 bases and J lost 4, with 7 bases in between. The TCR was taken from a person aged 18-65 years who received the Ad26.COV2.S COVID-19 vaccine or a placebo. V usage is TRBV30 and J usage is TRBJ1-5; a weak D match, TRBD1 (5 bases). This sample comprised peripheral blood, obtained in a trial of Ad26.COV2.S vaccine versus placebo. The CDR3 reads CAWSVEGNQPQHF. CDR3 DNA sequence: TGTGCCTGGAGTGTAGAGGGGAATCAGCCCCAGCATTTT.